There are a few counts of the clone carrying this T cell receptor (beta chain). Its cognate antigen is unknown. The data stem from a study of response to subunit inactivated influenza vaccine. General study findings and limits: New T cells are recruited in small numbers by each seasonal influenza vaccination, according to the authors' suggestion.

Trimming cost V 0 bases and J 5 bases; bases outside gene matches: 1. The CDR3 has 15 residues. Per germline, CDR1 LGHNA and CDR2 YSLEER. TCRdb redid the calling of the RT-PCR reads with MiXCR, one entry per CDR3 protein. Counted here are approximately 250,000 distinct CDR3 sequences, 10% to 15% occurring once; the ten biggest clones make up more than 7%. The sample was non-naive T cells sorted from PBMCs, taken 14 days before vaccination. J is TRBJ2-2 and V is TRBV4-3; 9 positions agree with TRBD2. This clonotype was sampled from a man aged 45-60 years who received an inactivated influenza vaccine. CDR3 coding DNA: TGCGCCAGCAGCCAAGAAGCGGGAGGAACCGGGGAGCTGTTTTTT. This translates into CASSQEAGGTGELFF.